One T cell receptor beta chain is described in this entry. The sample holds many counts of this clonotype. What this receptor recognizes is not known. Base quality data are lacking; no much larger clone is found one base away. Set within a cohort of healthcare workers in London, UK, this nested case-control study involved weekly PCR testing of nasopharyngeal swabs along with blood sampling. Healthcare workers were recruited during the week of the UK lockdown, between 23 and 31 March 2020, and followed weekly for up to roughly 15 weeks. The library was built by means of 5' RACE. Data came from a NextSeq 500. To correct for sequencing error and PCR bias, the TCR library protocol tagged individual cDNA molecules with unique molecular identifiers. TCR alpha and beta chains were both sequenced, and the abundances of alpha and beta sequences in each sample were closely correlated with each other. In the source study's methods: Decombinator V4 was used to annotate the V gene, J gene and CDR3 of the TCR sequences. TCRs were defined as expanded if a significant change between any two time points was detected under a Poisson model with p below 0.0001. Abundances of TCRs were expressed as counts per million after normalisation to the total number of TCRs sequenced in each sample. A search of VDJdb, accessed on 1 November 2021, was run for TCRs annotated to CMV, EBV and SARS-CoV-2, with TCRs annotated for multiple antigens excluded. The public sequencing data were trimmed at Q25 with fastp and processed into clonotypes with MiXCR by TCRdb, which kept only in-frame beta chains. Rows matching on CDR3 protein sequence are summarized as one entry with the most common DNA and genes. Here the V and J calls rest on TCRdb's processing, not on the authors' analysis. Within this sample are around 62,000 distinct CDR3 sequences, with around 12% of them counted one time only. The ten top clones hold more than 3.5% of the sample.

This entry comes from a study of early T cells in non-severe SARS-CoV-2 infection (dated by TCRdb to the early 2020s). With respect to the entire study: Bulk RNA from unsorted whole blood was used for TCR sequencing, so alpha and beta chains could not be paired. On the study overall, not on this receptor specifically: VDJdb matching was skewed toward anti-spike CD8 responses and likely underestimated virus-specific expansions, missing private and CD4 specificities.

This clonotype originated in an adult who was a healthcare worker with PCR-confirmed SARS-CoV-2 infection or an uninfected control (not recorded which). The specimen sequenced was whole blood.

The CDR3 corresponds to CASSPRNLGSSYEQYF. The bases are TGTGCCAGCAGTCCGAGGAATTTGGGTTCTTCCTACGAGCAGTACTTC. This receptor chain uses TRBV27 and TRBJ2-7; no confident D gene assignment can be made. The germline V gene (reference sequence) yields MNHEY for CDR1 and SMNVEV for CDR2. Spanning cysteine to phenylalanine, the CDR3 consists of 16 amino acids. Only CDR3 DNA is held: 48 bases, read in frame from base 1. The V end loses 5 bases and the J end loses 1 base, and a stretch of 18 bases separates them.